What follows are 9 T cell receptor beta chains derived from one specimen sequenced in a study of shared clonotypes between healthy human individuals. Data came from immunoSEQ multiplex PCR; TCRdb stores just in-frame clones and leaves some out. The sample has about 960,000 clones, approximately 80% seen once. Sequences were obtained from memory CD4+ T cells sorted from blood. Subset given: CD45RA-negative fraction. The receptor set was obtained from a man aged 18 to 30 in good health.

The CDR3 sequence: CASSATGLGETQYF. The CDR3 DNA is TGTGCCAGCAGTGCGACGGGTTTGGGGGAGACCCAGTACTTC. The chain links TRBV2 to TRBJ2-5; D call uncertain. Germline V gives CDR1 SNHLY, CDR2 FYNNEI. V was pared by 4 bases and J by 5 bases, with 14 bases between. The CDR3 is 14 amino acids.

The chain uses TRBV6-1 and TRBJ2-3; 9 positions agree with TRBD2. Germline V gives CDR1 MNHNS, CDR2 SASEGT. V was clipped by 2 bases and J by 2 bases; unmatched bases: 5. The CDR3 spans 16 residues. The CDR3 protein is CASSETGTSNTDTQYF. The DNA of the CDR3 is TGTGCCAGCAGTGAAACCGGGACTAGCAACACAGATACGCAGTATTTT.

With regard to this clone: Other nucleotide sequences from this sample produce the same CDR3. The chain links TRBV29-1 to TRBJ2-7, with TRBD1 as a possible D gene (6 bases). Trimming shortened V by 1 base and J by 2 bases, and 6 bases separated the two germline ends. Germline V gene sequence: CDR1 SQVTM, CDR2 ANQGSEA. The CDR3 spans 12 residues. The chain's CDR3 is CSVEGTAYEQYF. Written as DNA, the CDR3 is TGCAGCGTTGAAGGGACAGCCTACGAGCAGTACTTC.

This clone was recorded a few times. The chain combines TRBV6-6 with TRBJ1-1; D might be TRBD1 (5 bases). There are 12 residues in the CDR3. Germline CDR1 and CDR2: MNHNY and SVGAGI (reference sequence). V lost 6 bases to trimming and J lost 8 bases, with 13 bases between them. The chain's CDR3 is CASSHRSGEAFF. CDR3 DNA: TGTGCCAGCAGCCACAGGTCGGGGGAAGCTTTCTTT.

The chain links TRBV18 to TRBJ1-5; 9 nucleotides align to TRBD1. Losses at the gene ends were 6 bases for V and 4 bases for J; bases not matched to a gene: 7. CDR1 is KGHSH, CDR2 LQKENI, per germline. The CDR3 is 15 amino acids. The CDR3 loop reads CASSRGTGWNQPQHF. The CDR3 coding sequence is TGTGCCAGCTCCCGCGGGACAGGGTGGAATCAGCCCCAGCATTTT.

The chain is built from TRBV6-1 and TRBJ1-3; TRBD1 agrees at 10 bases. This CDR3 comprises 15 residues. From germline, CDR1 is MNHNS and CDR2 SASEGT. V was clipped by 4 bases and J by 10 bases; unmatched bases: 10. The DNA for the CDR3 is TGTGCCAGCAGTGTAGCCGGGACAGGGGAGCGGACCATATATTTT. This translates into CASSVAGTGERTIYF.

J is TRBJ2-2 and V is TRBV5-1, with 9 bases lining up with TRBD2. The ends lost 3 bases at V and 3 bases at J; junction bases unmatched: 6. Germline V gene sequence: CDR1 SGHRS, CDR2 YFSETQ. The CDR3 contains 16 residues. DNA for the CDR3: TGCGCCAGCAGCTCAGCTAGCGGGACTTACACCGGGGAGCTGTTTTTT. It codes for CASSSASGTYTGELFF.

The V and J genes are TRBV6-5 and TRBJ2-1; 9 bases line up with TRBD2. Per germline, CDR1 MNHEY and CDR2 SVGAGI. CDR3 length: 16 amino acids. V lost 2 bases and J lost 5; bases outside the gene matches: 7. CDR3 nucleotides: TGTGCCAGCAGTTACCTCCAAGGACTAGCGAACAATGAGCAGTTCTTC. It translates to CASSYLQGLANNEQFF.

This clone showed up many times. The chain uses TRBV7-9 and TRBJ1-2, with 7 bases matching TRBD1. The CDR3 covers 12 residues. CDR1 is SEHNR and CDR2 is FQNEAQ in the germline V gene (reference sequence). J gave up 6 bases and V 4 bases, and 2 bases lay outside the gene matches. CDR3 region: CASSSTGNGYTF. CDR3 bases: TGTGCCAGCAGCTCGACAGGGAATGGCTACACCTTC. Based on the CDR3 plus reference TRBV7-9 and TRBJ1-2, the full variable domain is DTGVSQNPRHKITKRGQNVTFRCDPISEHNRLYWYRQTLGQGPEFLTYFQNEAQLEKSRLLSDRFSAERPKGSFSTLEIQRTEQGDSAMYLCASSSTGNGYTFGSGTRLTVV.